One sample yielded the 31 T cell receptor beta chains listed below, sequenced in a study of blood T cell repertoires in COVID-19. Profiled with immunoSEQ multiplex PCR; TCRdb holds only in-frame clones, not every one. The table shows about 320,000 clones, with roughly 90% occurring only once. The sequenced sample was PBMCs or T cells enriched from blood (not recorded which). The receptors derive from a man aged 55 to 70 who had recovered from COVID-19.

The chain recombines TRBV28 with TRBJ2-1; TRBD2 aligns across 7 bases. This CDR3 spans 14 amino acids. J lost 6 bases, V lost 8 bases, and 10 bases had no gene match. The germline V gene has CDR1 MDHEN and CDR2 SYDVKM. CDR3 coding DNA: TGTGCCAGCGCTGGGGTAGCGGGTATCAATGAGCAGTTCTTC. This sequence encodes CASAGVAGINEQFF.

The V call is TRBV28, the J call TRBJ1-5, with TRBD1 identical over 7 bases. The CDR3 extends over 15 amino acids. With V trimmed by 1 base and J by 4 bases, 4 bases remained unmatched. Germline loops: CDR1 MDHEN, CDR2 SYDVKM. The CDR3 bases are TGTGCCAGCAGTTTATTTGACAGGGAGAATCAGCCCCAGCATTTT. It encodes CASSLFDRENQPQHF.

The chain is built from TRBV28 and TRBJ1-5, with 7 bases identical to TRBD1. The CDR3 is made up of 17 amino acids. V trimming: 5 bases; J trimming: 5 bases; junction bases outside the gene matches: 15. The germline V gene encodes CDR1 MDHEN and CDR2 SYDVKM. Written as DNA, the CDR3 is TGTGCCAGCAGTCCAGGGCCGGGACAGAGGAGGTATCAGCCCCAGCATTTT. It is translated as CASSPGPGQRRYQPQHF.

The rearrangement joins TRBV11-2 to TRBJ1-1; 10 bases are shared with TRBD1. Germline-derived CDR1 and CDR2 are SGHAT and FQNNGV. Germline trimming cut 4 bases from V and 5 bases from J; bases unmatched to any gene: 10. This CDR3 spans 16 amino acids. CDR3 in amino acids: CASSSLDRGRRTEAFF. The CDR3 DNA follows: TGTGCCAGCAGCTCCCTCGACAGGGGGCGAAGGACTGAAGCTTTCTTT.

This rearrangement joins TRBV19 to TRBJ1-3; TRBD1 is a possible D gene (5 bases). The CDR3 runs 14 residues. Looked up from germline, CDR1 is LNHDA and CDR2 is SQIVND (reference sequence). Between the trimmed V and J ends, which lost 4 bases and 0 bases, there was a span of 7 bases. The CDR3 bases are TGTGCCAGTAGTACAGGGCCCTCTGGAAACACCATATATTTT. Amino acids: CASSTGPSGNTIYF.

This sequence joins TRBV24-1 and TRBJ1-5; no clear D gene. V lost 3 bases and J 4 bases, leaving 6 bases between the germline ends. The CDR3 runs to 13 residues. In germline, CDR1 is KGHDR, CDR2 SFDVKD. CDR3 sequence (DNA): TGTGCCACCAGTGATATCAGAAATCAGCCCCAGCATTTT. Its translation: CATSDIRNQPQHF.

The V gene is TRBV19, the J gene TRBJ2-1, with TRBD2 as a possible D gene (6 bases). Trimming took off 5 bases at V and 4 bases at J, with 15 bases between the two ends. CDR1 is LNHDA, CDR2 SQIVND, per germline (reference sequence). The CDR3 has 15 residues. The CDR3 nucleotides are TGTGCCAGTAGTGGTTTTCCGGGGGTGTACAATGAGCAGTTCTTC. Protein: CASSGFPGVYNEQFF.

The J gene is TRBJ1-3, the V gene TRBV6-5; no clear D. Trimming removed 2 bases from V and 4 bases from J, with 12 bases in between. Germline V gene data show CDR1 as MNHEY and CDR2 as SVGAGI. The CDR3 runs 15 residues. CDR3 loop: CASSYGRALGNTIYF. In DNA form, the CDR3 reads TGTGCCAGCAGTTACGGGAGGGCACTAGGAAACACCATATATTTT.

This CDR3 is CASSDPGKLPDTQYF. CDR3 in DNA: TGTGCCAGTAGTGACCCCGGGAAGCTACCCGATACGCAGTATTTT. This chain joins TRBV19 and TRBJ2-3, with D perhaps TRBD2 (5 bases). Per the germline V gene, CDR1 is LNHDA and CDR2 is SQIVND (reference sequence). This CDR3 region has 15 residues. V lost 5 bases, J lost 6 bases, and 18 bases lay in between.

This chain links TRBV2 with TRBJ1-5; D unresolved. CDR1 is SNHLY and CDR2 is FYNNEI in the germline V gene. This CDR3 has 13 amino acids. With 1 base removed from V and 7 bases from J, the gap between germline ends came to 8 bases. CDR3 coding DNA: TGTGCCAGCAGTGAAGTAGGAGAACAGCCCCAGCATTTT. Translation gives CASSEVGEQPQHF.

The chain joins TRBV3-1 (or the pseudogene TRBV3-2) to TRBJ1-4; 9 nucleotides match TRBD1. From germline, CDR1 is LGHDT and CDR2 YNNKEL (reference sequence). The CDR3 totals 14 residues. V lost 6 bases to trimming and J lost 7 bases; unmatched junction nucleotides: 6. The CDR3 DNA reads TGTGCCAGCAGAGCGATGGACAGGGGTGAAAAACTGTTTTTT. It is translated as CASRAMDRGEKLFF.

This clone appeared once. The chain recombines TRBV6-6 with TRBJ1-2; tentative D call: TRBD1 (5 bases). The V and J ends lost 5 bases and 7 bases respectively, with 11 bases between them. This CDR3 is built from 12 residues. Germline CDR1 and CDR2: MNHNY and SVGAGI (reference sequence). The CDR3 reads CASSPDSSGYTF. The CDR3 DNA reads as TGTGCCAGCAGTCCTGACAGTAGTGGCTACACCTTC.

The chain has TRBV7-2 and TRBJ2-1; D is unresolved. The CDR3 is 15 residues long. Germline V gene data show CDR1 as SGHTA and CDR2 as FQGNSA. V lost 1 base to trimming and J lost 4 bases, with 11 bases between them. CDR3 nucleotide sequence: TGTGCCAGCAGCTTAGGGATGGCGGTTTACAATGAGCAGTTCTTC. Translated, it gives CASSLGMAVYNEQFF.

The rearrangement joins TRBV18 to TRBJ1-1; a weak D match, TRBD1 (6 bases). V was cut by 2 bases and J by 4 bases, with 11 bases left in between. The germline V gene encodes CDR1 KGHSH and CDR2 LQKENI. The CDR3 length is 14 residues. Written as DNA, the CDR3 is TGTGCCAGCTCACCAGGGGGCGCGGTCACTGAAGCTTTCTTT. Translated, it gives CASSPGGAVTEAFF.

The chain combines TRBV28 with TRBJ1-6; 8 bases line up with TRBD1. V shed 6 bases, J shed 9 bases, and the junction held 7 bases outside the gene matches. The CDR3 loop spans 14 amino acids. The V gene's germline CDR1 is MDHEN and CDR2 SYDVKM. DNA for the CDR3: TGTGCCAGCAGCGACCAGGGGGCAGTTTCACCCCTCCACTTT. This encodes CASSDQGAVSPLHF.

This clone appeared once. The V call is TRBV25-1, the J call TRBJ1-2, with 7 bases identical to TRBD1. Germline V gene lookup returns CDR1 MGHDK and CDR2 SYGVNS. The CDR3 has 15 residues. Losses at the gene ends were 5 bases for V and 5 bases for J; bases not matched to a gene: 11. CDR3 bases: TGTGCCAGCAGTACCCGACAGGGCTCCCCTTATGGCTACACCTTC. It codes for CASSTRQGSPYGYTF.

The rearrangement uses TRBV28 and TRBJ2-3; D unclear. Germline lookup yields CDR1 MDHEN and CDR2 SYDVKM. Trimming cost V 5 bases and J 1 base, with 13 bases left between them. This CDR3 region has 15 residues. CDR3 DNA sequence: TGTGCCAGCAGTCTGGGCTTTTTAGGCACAGATACGCAGTATTTT. This gives the protein CASSLGFLGTDTQYF. The full variable domain, in which reference TRBV28 and TRBJ2-3 provide the parts outside the CDR3, is DVKVTQSSRYLVKRTGEKVFLECVQDMDHENMFWYRQDPGLGLRLIYFSYDVKMKEKGDIPEGYSVSREKKERFSLILESASTNQTSMYLCASSLGFLGTDTQYFGPGTRLTVL.

This clone has a handful of counts. The genes are TRBV28 and TRBJ1-2; TRBD1 matches at 8 bases. Germline V gene data show CDR1 as MDHEN and CDR2 as SYDVKM. V gave up 7 bases and J gave up 5 bases; unmatched junction bases: 6. The CDR3 has 13 amino acids. The CDR3 nucleotides are TGTGCCAGCAAACGACAGGGGACTTATGGCTACACCTTC. Amino acids: CASKRQGTYGYTF.

The chain employs TRBV12-3 or TRBV12-4 and TRBJ2-3, with D hard to call. The CDR3 sequence is 13 residues long. V was shortened by 10 bases and J by 0 bases, with 11 bases between the two germline ends. The CDR3 region has the DNA TGTGCCACGTGCCATACTAGCACAGATACGCAGTATTTT. It specifies CATCHTSTDTQYF.

The rearrangement joins TRBV6-5 to TRBJ1-2, with TRBD1 matching 7 bases. The CDR3 is made up of 14 amino acids. Germline V gives CDR1 MNHEY, CDR2 SVGAGI. Trimming took 7 bases from V and 6 from J; bases not matched to a gene: 11. The CDR3 loop is CASTMTRDSHGYTF. The CDR3 DNA reads TGTGCCAGCACCATGACCCGGGACAGCCATGGCTACACCTTC.

V usage is TRBV7-2 and J usage is TRBJ1-2; the D gene is possibly TRBD1 (6 bases). Deletions cut 5 bases from V and 1 base from J, with 17 bases between. The CDR3 has 16 residues. Per the germline V gene, CDR1 is SGHTA and CDR2 is FQGNSA. The CDR3 DNA is TGTGCCAGCAGCCCCGACAGGCGGGTACTTAACTATGGCTACACCTTC. Translated: CASSPDRRVLNYGYTF.

V is TRBV5-1 and J is TRBJ2-1; TRBD1 agrees at 7 bases. The trim removed 0 bases at V and 8 bases at J, leaving 5 bases unmatched. The CDR3 length is 14 residues. Germline V lookup: CDR1 SGHRS, CDR2 YFSETQ. The CDR3 loop is CASSLEGQTYEQFF. Here the CDR3 DNA reads TGCGCCAGCAGCTTGGAGGGACAGACCTATGAGCAGTTCTTC.

Turning to this clone: In the same sample, other DNA sequences code for this CDR3. This chain joins TRBV24-1 and TRBJ2-5; 9 bases fit TRBD1. The CDR3 covers 15 residues. The V gene end was trimmed by 4 bases and the J gene end by 2 bases; junction bases not matched to a gene: 4. Germline CDR1 reads KGHDR; CDR2 reads SFDVKD. This CDR3 reads CATSDPGQGQETQYF. The CDR3 DNA follows: TGTGCCACCAGTGACCCGGGACAGGGTCAAGAGACCCAGTACTTC.

V is TRBV7-2 and J is TRBJ2-7; 10 nucleotides agree with TRBD1. Unmatched junction bases numbered 3, after V lost 1 base and J lost 3 bases. CDR1 and CDR2 from the germline V gene are SGHTA and FQGNSA. The CDR3 sequence is 15 residues long. The CDR3 loop is CASSLVGTGVYEQYF. In nucleotides, the CDR3 is TGTGCCAGCAGCTTAGTCGGGACAGGGGTCTACGAGCAGTACTTC.

This clone appeared a few times. This sequence joins TRBV28 and TRBJ2-7, with TRBD2 matching over 8 bases. The CDR3 runs 15 residues. Looked up from germline, CDR1 is MDHEN and CDR2 is SYDVKM. Losses at the gene ends were 7 bases for V and 6 bases for J; bases not matched to a gene: 14. In nucleotides, the CDR3 is TGTGCCAGCATTCCCGCCTATGGTAGCGGGACCGAGCAGTACTTC. Encoded protein: CASIPAYGSGTEQYF.

The chain recombines TRBV18 with TRBJ2-6; D is unclear. The germline V gene encodes CDR1 KGHSH and CDR2 LQKENI. This CDR3 is 16 amino acids long. The ends were cut back, 1 base at V and 4 bases at J, with 11 bases in the middle. The CDR3 here is CASSPLPRAGANVLTF. CDR3 sequence (DNA): TGTGCCAGCTCACCACTCCCCCGCGCGGGGGCCAACGTCCTGACTTTC.

This clone has more than one count but fewer than ten. V and J are TRBV7-2 and TRBJ1-1, with D possibly TRBD1 on 6 matching bases. Deletions cut 5 bases from V and 5 bases from J, with 15 bases between. The CDR3 runs to 14 residues. The V gene's germline CDR1 is SGHTA and CDR2 FQGNSA. This CDR3 reads CASSPQGRLTEAFF. In DNA form, the CDR3 reads TGTGCCAGCAGCCCCCAGGGGCGCTTAACTGAAGCTTTCTTT.

This rearrangement joins TRBV19 to TRBJ2-1; D perhaps matches TRBD2 (6 bases). The germline V gene encodes CDR1 LNHDA and CDR2 SQIVND (reference sequence). The CDR3 length is 15 residues. Trimming pared 6 bases from V and 0 bases from J, leaving 12 bases between. The CDR3 loop is CASSGSESSYNEQFF. CDR3 coding DNA: TGTGCCAGTAGCGGGAGTGAAAGCTCCTACAATGAGCAGTTCTTC. Full variable domain (remainder filled in from reference TRBV19 and TRBJ2-1): DGGITQSPKYLFRKEGQNVTLSCEQNLNHDAMYWYRQDPGQGLRLIYYSQIVNDFQKGDIAEGYSVSREKKESFPLTVTSAQKNPTAFYLCASSGSESSYNEQFFGPGTRLTVL.

This clone has a handful of counts. The CDR3 DNA is TGCGCCAGCAGCTTGCCCGACAGGGGAGTAGGAAACACCATATATTTT. Its translation is CASSLPDRGVGNTIYF. The chain employs TRBV5-1 and TRBJ1-3, with 8 positions matching TRBD1. There are 16 residues in the CDR3. Per the germline V gene, CDR1 is SGHRS and CDR2 is YFSETQ. V was clipped by 1 base and J by 4 bases; unmatched bases: 7.

This chain links TRBV7-2 with TRBJ2-1; TRBD2 aligns across 8 bases. V gave up 5 bases and J gave up 6 bases; unmatched junction bases: 12. Germline V gives CDR1 SGHTA, CDR2 FQGNSA. CDR3 length: 16 amino acids. CDR3 loop: CASSPPGYAGGNEQFF. CDR3 nucleotide sequence: TGTGCCAGCAGCCCCCCAGGTTACGCGGGAGGCAATGAGCAGTTCTTC.

The CDR3 reads CASSSSGRGVGELFF. CDR3 nucleotide sequence: TGTGCCAGCAGCTCAAGCGGGAGAGGTGTCGGGGAGCTGTTTTTT. This chain connects TRBV3-1 (or the pseudogene TRBV3-2) to TRBJ2-2; 8 nucleotides line up with TRBD2. The CDR3 extends over 15 amino acids. CDR1 and CDR2 (germline): LGHDT, YNNKEL (reference sequence). The junction had 9 bases not matched to a gene; V was cut back by 5 bases and J by 7 bases.